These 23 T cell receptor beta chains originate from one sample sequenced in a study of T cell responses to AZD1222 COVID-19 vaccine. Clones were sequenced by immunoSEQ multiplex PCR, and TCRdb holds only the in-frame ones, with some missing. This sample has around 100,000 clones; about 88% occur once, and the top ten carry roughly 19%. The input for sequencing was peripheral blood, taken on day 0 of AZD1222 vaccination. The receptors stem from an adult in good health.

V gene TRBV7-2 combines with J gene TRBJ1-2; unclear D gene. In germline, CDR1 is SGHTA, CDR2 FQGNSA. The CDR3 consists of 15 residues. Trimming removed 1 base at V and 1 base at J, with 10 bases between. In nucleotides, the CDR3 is TGTGCCAGCAGCTTAGGGGTTAGAGTTAACTATGGCTACACCTTC. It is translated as CASSLGVRVNYGYTF.

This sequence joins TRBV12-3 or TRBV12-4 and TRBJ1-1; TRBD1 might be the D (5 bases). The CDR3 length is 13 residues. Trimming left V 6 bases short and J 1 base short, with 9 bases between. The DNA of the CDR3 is TGTGCCAGCAGCAGACAGACGAACACTGAAGCTTTCTTT. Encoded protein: CASSRQTNTEAFF.

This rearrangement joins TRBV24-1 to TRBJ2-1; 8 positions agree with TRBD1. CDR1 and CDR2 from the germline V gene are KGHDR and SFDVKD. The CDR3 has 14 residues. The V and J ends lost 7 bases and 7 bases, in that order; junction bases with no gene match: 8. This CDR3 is CATSAGGHPNEQFF. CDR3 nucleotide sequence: TGTGCCACCAGCGCAGGGGGCCACCCTAATGAGCAGTTCTTC.

The CDR3: CASMGWGIGEKLFF. DNA of the CDR3: TGTGCCAGCATGGGATGGGGTATCGGGGAAAAACTGTTTTTT. The chain couples TRBV27 to TRBJ1-4; D is unresolved. This CDR3 is built from 14 residues. CDR1 MNHEY and CDR2 SMNVEV come from the germline V gene (reference sequence). V was shortened by 7 bases and J by 8 bases, with 17 bases between the two germline ends.

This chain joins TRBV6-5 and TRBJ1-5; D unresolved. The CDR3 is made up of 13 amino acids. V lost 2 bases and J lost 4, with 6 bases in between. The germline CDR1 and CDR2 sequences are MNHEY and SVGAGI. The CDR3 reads CASSYGRNQPQHF. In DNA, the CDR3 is TGTGCCAGCAGTTACGGCAGAAATCAGCCCCAGCATTTT.

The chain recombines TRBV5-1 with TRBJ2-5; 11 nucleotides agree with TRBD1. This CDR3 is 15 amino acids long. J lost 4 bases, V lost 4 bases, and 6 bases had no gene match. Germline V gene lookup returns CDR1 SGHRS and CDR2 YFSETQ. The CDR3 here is CASSTGQGAGETQYF. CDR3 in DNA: TGCGCCAGCAGCACCGGACAGGGGGCGGGAGAGACCCAGTACTTC.

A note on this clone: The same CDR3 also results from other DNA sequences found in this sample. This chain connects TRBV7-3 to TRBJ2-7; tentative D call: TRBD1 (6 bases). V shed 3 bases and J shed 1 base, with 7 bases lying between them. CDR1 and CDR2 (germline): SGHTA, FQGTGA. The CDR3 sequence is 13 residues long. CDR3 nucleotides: TGTGCCAGCAGCTTGGACAGTTCCTACGAGCAGTACTTC. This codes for CASSLDSSYEQYF. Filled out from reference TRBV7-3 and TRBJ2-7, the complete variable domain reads GAGVSQTPSNKVTEKGKYVELRCDPISGHTALYWYRQSLGQGPEFLIYFQGTGAADDSGLPNDRFFAVRPEGSVSTLKIQRTERGDSAVYLCASSLDSSYEQYFGPGTRLTVT.

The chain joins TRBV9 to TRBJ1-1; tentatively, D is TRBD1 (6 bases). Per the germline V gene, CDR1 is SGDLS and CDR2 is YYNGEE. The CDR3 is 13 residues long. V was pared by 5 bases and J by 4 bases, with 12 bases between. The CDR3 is CASRGVGGTEAFF. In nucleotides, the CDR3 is TGTGCCAGCAGAGGTGTAGGGGGCACTGAAGCTTTCTTT.

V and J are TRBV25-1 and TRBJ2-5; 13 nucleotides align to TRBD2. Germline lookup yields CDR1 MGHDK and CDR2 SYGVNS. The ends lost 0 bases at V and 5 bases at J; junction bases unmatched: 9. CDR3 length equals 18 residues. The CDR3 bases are TGTGCCAGCAGTGAATATCTAGGGACTAGCGGGGTGGGGGAGACCCAGTACTTC. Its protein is CASSEYLGTSGVGETQYF.

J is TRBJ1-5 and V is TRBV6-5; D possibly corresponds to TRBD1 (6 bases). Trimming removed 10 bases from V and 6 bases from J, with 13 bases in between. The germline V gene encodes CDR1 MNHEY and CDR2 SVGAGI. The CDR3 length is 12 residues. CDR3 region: CATGQLGQPQHF. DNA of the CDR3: TGTGCCACAGGACAGCTCGGTCAGCCCCAGCATTTT.

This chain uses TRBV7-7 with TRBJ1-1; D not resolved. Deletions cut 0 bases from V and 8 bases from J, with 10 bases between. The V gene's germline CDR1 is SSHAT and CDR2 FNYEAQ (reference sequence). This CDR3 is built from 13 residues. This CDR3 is CASSLAEGTEAFF. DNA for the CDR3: TGTGCCAGCAGCTTAGCGGAGGGAACGGAAGCTTTCTTT.

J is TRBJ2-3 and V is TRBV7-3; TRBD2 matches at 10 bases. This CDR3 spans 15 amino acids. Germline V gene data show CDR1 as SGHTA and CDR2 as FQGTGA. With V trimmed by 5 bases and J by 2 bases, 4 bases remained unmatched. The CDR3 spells CASSPSGGYTDTQYF. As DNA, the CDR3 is TGTGCCAGCAGCCCTAGCGGGGGATACACAGATACGCAGTATTTT.

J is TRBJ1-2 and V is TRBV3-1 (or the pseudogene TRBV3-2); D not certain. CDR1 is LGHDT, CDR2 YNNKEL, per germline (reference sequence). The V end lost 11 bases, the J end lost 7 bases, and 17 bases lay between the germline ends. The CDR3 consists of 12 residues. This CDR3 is CASREGLGGYTF. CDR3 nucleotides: TGTGCCTCCCGGGAGGGTTTGGGTGGCTACACCTTC.

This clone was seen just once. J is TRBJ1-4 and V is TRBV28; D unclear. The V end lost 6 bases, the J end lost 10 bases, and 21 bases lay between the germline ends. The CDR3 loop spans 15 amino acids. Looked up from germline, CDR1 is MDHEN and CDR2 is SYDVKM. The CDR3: CASSTPKPPHRKLFF. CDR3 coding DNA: TGTGCCAGCAGCACACCCAAACCACCACATCGAAAACTGTTTTTT. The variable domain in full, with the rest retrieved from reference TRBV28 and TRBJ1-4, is DVKVTQSSRYLVKRTGEKVFLECVQDMDHENMFWYRQDPGLGLRLIYFSYDVKMKEKGDIPEGYSVSREKKERFSLILESASTNQTSMYLCASSTPKPPHRKLFFGSGTQLSVL.

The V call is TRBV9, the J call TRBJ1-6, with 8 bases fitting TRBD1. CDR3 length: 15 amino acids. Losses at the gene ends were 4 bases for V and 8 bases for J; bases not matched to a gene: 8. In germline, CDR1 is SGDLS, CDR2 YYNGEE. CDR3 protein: CASSISSGQDSPLHF. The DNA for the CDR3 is TGTGCCAGCAGCATTAGCTCGGGACAGGATTCACCCCTCCACTTT.

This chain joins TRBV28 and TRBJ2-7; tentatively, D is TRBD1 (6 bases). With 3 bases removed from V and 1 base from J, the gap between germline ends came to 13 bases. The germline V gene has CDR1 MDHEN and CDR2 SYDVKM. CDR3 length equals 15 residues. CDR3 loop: CASSFSIGGSYEQYF. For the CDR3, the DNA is TGTGCCAGCAGTTTCTCAATAGGGGGATCCTACGAGCAGTACTTC.

CDR3 region: CASSHAAVYEQYF. The CDR3 region has the DNA TGTGCCAGCAGCCATGCTGCCGTCTACGAGCAGTACTTC. The chain employs TRBV14 and TRBJ2-7; no reliable D call. This CDR3 is built from 13 residues. In germline, CDR1 is SGHDN, CDR2 FVKESK. Deletions cut 3 bases from V and 3 bases from J, with 9 bases between.

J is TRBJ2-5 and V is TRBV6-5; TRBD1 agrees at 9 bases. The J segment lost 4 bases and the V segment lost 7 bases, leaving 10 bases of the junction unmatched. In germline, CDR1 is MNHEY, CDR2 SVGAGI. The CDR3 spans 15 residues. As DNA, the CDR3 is TGTGCCAGCACCCCGCACAGGGGGCGCGTAGAGACCCAGTACTTC. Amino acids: CASTPHRGRVETQYF.

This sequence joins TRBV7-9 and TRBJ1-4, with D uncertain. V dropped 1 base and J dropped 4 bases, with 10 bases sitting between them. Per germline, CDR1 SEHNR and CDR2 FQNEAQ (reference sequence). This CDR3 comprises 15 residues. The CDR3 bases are TGTGCCAGCAGCTTAGACGGCCAGATTAATGAAAAACTGTTTTTT. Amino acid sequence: CASSLDGQINEKLFF.

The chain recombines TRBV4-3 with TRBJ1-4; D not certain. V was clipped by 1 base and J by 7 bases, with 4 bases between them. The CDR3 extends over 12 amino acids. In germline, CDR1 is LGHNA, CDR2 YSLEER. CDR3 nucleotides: TGCGCCAGCAGCCAAGGGACTGAAAAACTGTTTTTT. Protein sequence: CASSQGTEKLFF.

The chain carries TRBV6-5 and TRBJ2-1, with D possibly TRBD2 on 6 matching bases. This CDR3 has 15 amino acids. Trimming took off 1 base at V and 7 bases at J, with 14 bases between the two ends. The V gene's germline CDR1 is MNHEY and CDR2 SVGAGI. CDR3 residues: CASSYYGGVENEQFF. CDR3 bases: TGTGCCAGCAGTTACTACGGCGGGGTAGAAAATGAGCAGTTCTTC.

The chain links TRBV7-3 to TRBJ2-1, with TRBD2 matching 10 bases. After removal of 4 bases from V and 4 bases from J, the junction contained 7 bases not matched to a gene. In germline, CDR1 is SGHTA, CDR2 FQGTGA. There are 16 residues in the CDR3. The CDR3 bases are TGTGCCAGCAGCTCCAGGACTAGCGGCTCGTACAATGAGCAGTTCTTC. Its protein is CASSSRTSGSYNEQFF.

Here the CDR3 reads CASSLNKWGQPMGPQHF. As DNA, the CDR3 is TGTGCCAGCAGTTTGAATAAATGGGGACAACCCATGGGGCCCCAGCATTTT. The chain has TRBV28 and TRBJ1-5, with D perhaps matching TRBD1 (6 bases). Germline-derived CDR1 and CDR2 are MDHEN and SYDVKM. The CDR3 is made up of 17 amino acids. With 3 bases removed from V and 9 bases from J, the gap between germline ends came to 24 bases.